This T cell receptor (beta chain) originates from a study of chemoradiotherapy in HPV16-positive cancers (dated by TCRdb to the early 2020s). Concerning the study at large: Using functional T-cell assays on cells from two HPV16-positive patients, the researchers defined candidate HPV-specific T-cell clones and common TCR motifs. Whether T-cell immunity against the HPV oncoproteins E6 and E7 changes during chemoradiotherapy and whether survival is affected by this immunity were examined in the study. Next, the candidate HPV-specific TCRs and motifs were followed in TCR repertoires from around 90 patients with HPV-related cancers.

Repertoires were sampled repeatedly over the course of chemoradiotherapy, so clonal expansion could be followed in the tumor microenvironment. A remark on this clone: Its cognate antigen has yet to be identified. Base quality data are lacking; no much larger clone is found one base away.

Preparation of the library involved the immunoSEQ multiplex PCR assay. TCRdb carries this immuneACCESS record with in-frame sequences only. Its versions omit some clonotypes, under half of them owing to an unresolved V gene in the studies checked, with the rest unexplained. Present in this sample are some 24,000 clones, 94% of which were seen just once. The ten largest clones represent approximately 2.7% of the sample. Inclusive of the bounding cysteine and phenylalanine, the CDR3 is 16 residues long. Just CDR3 DNA is preserved here, 48 bases in frame from base 1. Per the germline V gene, SQVTM is the CDR1 and ANQGSEA is the CDR2. Germline trimming amounts to 1 base on V and 7 bases on J, with 8 as the count of junction bases outside the gene matches. What the study reported, not specific to this receptor: In HPV16-positive patients, expansion of HPV-responsive T cells during chemoradiotherapy was found to be associated with improved recurrence-free survival. The survival association was reported for HPV16-positive patients, and the functional definition of HPV-specific T cells was derived from only two HPV16-positive patients. Expansion of candidate HPV-specific clones and E7-related TCR motifs was observed in the tumor microenvironment during treatment, whereas no such expansion was observed for non-HPV-specific T cells.

The chain is made from TRBV29-1 and TRBJ2-1, with 12 bases in between that match TRBD2. The clonotype originates from a human donor with HPV-associated anogenital cancer. This specimen was acquired from a patient who underwent chemoradiotherapy. The CDR3 region has the sequence CSVEGVTSGSQNEQFF. In nucleotide form, the sequence is TGCAGCGTTGAAGGGGTGACTAGCGGGAGTCAAAATGAGCAGTTCTTC.